A single TCR beta chain is shown here with its context. Antigen specificity is unknown. Unique molecular identifiers were used to barcode this TCRbeta library. TCRdb reprocessed the PCR reads via MiXCR and lists one record per CDR3 protein. The profile shows about 58,000 distinct CDR3 sequences, 40% to 45% of them singletons. This entry comes from a study of T-cell reconstitution after alpha-beta-depleted transplantation in children. Findings and limits, study-wide: Reportedly, roughly two months post-transplant, alpha-beta T cells arose from several hundred expanded graft clones. Some patients showed high day-60 TCRbeta diversity, which derived from surviving recipient T cells and thymic progenitors. Newly made T cells mostly supplied T-cell counts and diversity one year after transplant.

The CDR3 loop spans 18 amino acids. In germline, CDR1 is SGHAT, CDR2 FQNNGV. The V gene end was trimmed by 5 bases and the J gene end by 2 bases; junction bases not matched to a gene: 15. This clonotype was sampled from a male patient younger than 18 who had a stem cell transplant for acute lymphoblastic leukemia, so the T cells may come from the graft donor. The chain uses TRBV11-2 and TRBJ2-1, with 7 nucleotides matching TRBD2. The material was PBMCs, mostly from graft donor cells, obtained 360 days after TCRalphabeta/CD19-depleted stem cell transplant. The CDR3 coding sequence is TGTGCCAGCAGCCGCCATGACGGACCTAGCGGAGCCTACAATGAGCAGTTCTTC. Its translation: CASSRHDGPSGAYNEQFF.